Following are 23 T cell receptor beta chains from one sample sequenced in a study of beta chain features in type 1 diabetes. Which antigens these TCRs recognize remains unknown. The whole isolated RNA underwent reverse transcription, so sequencing captured expressed TCRB transcripts. Using immunoSEQ multiplex PCR, the repertoire was profiled, and TCRdb retains in-frame clones only, with some absent. The sample yields roughly 340,000 clones, approximately 13% seen once. Points from the study as a whole: Shorter TCRB CDR3s, moderately but significantly so, were found in Type 1 diabetes patients in all four CD4+ subsets.

Sequencing was carried out using naive CD4+ T cells from blood. Receptors originate from a woman younger than 35 with type 1 diabetes.

This clone appeared a few times. The rearrangement links TRBV7-2 to TRBJ2-4, with TRBD2 identical over 7 bases. The V gene's germline CDR1 is SGHTA and CDR2 FQGNSA. The CDR3 has 15 residues. J was trimmed by 9 bases and V by 4 bases; bases with no gene match: 12. In nucleotides, the CDR3 is TGTGCCAGCAGCTCGAAGAGCGGGACCTTGACCATTCAGTACTTC. Its protein product is CASSSKSGTLTIQYF.

This chain connects TRBV7-9 to TRBJ2-1, with D unclear. V gave up 1 base and J gave up 7 bases, with 8 bases separating them. The CDR3 is 13 amino acids. Germline lookup yields CDR1 SEHNR and CDR2 FQNEAQ (reference sequence). CDR3 DNA sequence: TGTGCCAGCAGCTTAGTTTCCGCGAATGAGCAGTTCTTC. Translation: CASSLVSANEQFF. The whole variable domain, remainder taken from reference TRBV7-9 and TRBJ2-1, is DTGVSQNPRHKITKRGQNVTFRCDPISEHNRLYWYRQTLGQGPEFLTYFQNEAQLEKSRLLSDRFSAERPKGSFSTLEIQRTEQGDSAMYLCASSLVSANEQFFGPGTRLTVL.

The V call is TRBV4-1, the J call TRBJ1-5; D uncertain. V dropped 1 base and J dropped 3 bases, with 10 bases sitting between them. Germline CDR1 and CDR2: MGHRA and YSYEKL. The CDR3 length is 15 residues. The CDR3 nucleotides read TGCGCCAGCAGCCAAGCGGAGGGCCTCAATCAGCCCCAGCATTTT. It encodes CASSQAEGLNQPQHF.

This clone has only a few counts. This sequence joins TRBV29-1 and TRBJ2-1; D gene uncertain. V was trimmed by 6 bases and J by 5 bases, leaving 17 bases between them. This CDR3 has 14 amino acids. Germline V gene lookup returns CDR1 SQVTM and CDR2 ANQGSEA. In nucleotides, the CDR3 is TGCAGCGTCAGCCCCCGACTGGCCCACAATGAGCAGTTCTTC. It encodes CSVSPRLAHNEQFF.

The sample holds one count of this clone. The chain uses TRBV9 and TRBJ2-1; 7 positions agree with TRBD1. V shed 2 bases, J shed 4 bases, and the junction held 18 bases outside the gene matches. Germline-derived CDR1 and CDR2 are SGDLS and YYNGEE. The CDR3 spans 19 residues. CDR3 bases: TGTGCCAGCAGCGTCGACCCGAGACAGGGAATGACCGTATACAATGAGCAGTTCTTC. Its protein is CASSVDPRQGMTVYNEQFF.

This rearrangement joins TRBV30 to TRBJ1-2; the match to TRBD1 covers 8 bases. The CDR3 sequence is 16 residues long. Germline trimming cut 0 bases from V and 4 bases from J; bases unmatched to any gene: 10. The germline gives CDR1 GTSNPN, CDR2 SVGIG (reference sequence). The CDR3 DNA follows: TGTGCCTGGAGTGTAAGTTTGCAGGGGGCCATCTATGGCTACACCTTC. Translated, it gives CAWSVSLQGAIYGYTF.

V is TRBV9 and J is TRBJ2-3; 13 positions match TRBD2. Germline CDR1 SGDLS, CDR2 YYNGEE. The CDR3 consists of 15 residues. With 4 bases clipped from V and 4 bases from J, the junction kept 3 bases outside the gene matches. CDR3 in DNA: TGTGCCAGCAGCTCTACTAGCGGGAGGGCAGATACGCAGTATTTT. Residues: CASSSTSGRADTQYF.

The chain uses TRBV28 and TRBJ2-5; no clear D. Germline V gene data show CDR1 as MDHEN and CDR2 as SYDVKM. CDR3 size: 13 residues. The germline V and J ends were trimmed by 5 bases and 7 bases, with 14 bases remaining between them. The CDR3 here is CASSLSSPGTQYF. CDR3 nucleotides: TGTGCCAGCAGTCTAAGTAGCCCCGGGACCCAGTACTTC.

The rearrangement uses TRBV7-9 and TRBJ2-7; D is possibly TRBD1 (6 bases). Trimming removed 5 bases from V and 3 bases from J, with 11 bases in between. The CDR3 sequence is 13 residues long. From germline, CDR1 is SEHNR and CDR2 FQNEAQ (reference sequence). The CDR3 spells CASSPGQYYEQYF. In DNA form, the CDR3 reads TGTGCCAGCAGCCCCGGACAGTACTACGAGCAGTACTTC.

The sample holds a few counts of this clone. The chain carries TRBV10-3 and TRBJ2-1, with TRBD1 identical over 7 bases. Trimming removed 7 bases from V and 8 bases from J; junction bases left unmatched: 8. The CDR3 extends over 13 amino acids. CDR1 ENHRY and CDR2 SYGVKD come from the germline V gene. The CDR3 spells CAITSGTDYEQFF. The CDR3 nucleotides are TGTGCCATCACCTCCGGGACAGACTATGAGCAGTTCTTC.

The J gene is TRBJ1-1, the V gene TRBV25-1; D is ambiguous. V lost 2 bases and J 1 base, leaving 11 bases between the germline ends. Germline V gene sequence: CDR1 MGHDK, CDR2 SYGVNS. The CDR3 extends over 15 amino acids. CDR3: CASSERATPNTEAFF. CDR3 DNA sequence: TGTGCCAGCAGTGAACGCGCGACACCGAACACTGAAGCTTTCTTT.

The gene calls are TRBV7-2 and TRBJ2-5; TRBD2 agrees at 9 bases. J gave up 4 bases and V 5 bases, and 8 bases lay outside the gene matches. From germline, CDR1 is SGHTA and CDR2 FQGNSA. The CDR3 consists of 15 residues. The CDR3 nucleotides read TGTGCCAGCAGCCCCGGGGCGGGAGGGCGAGAGACCCAGTACTTC. Protein product: CASSPGAGGRETQYF.

Comments on this clone: The sample carries other DNA sequences with the same CDR3. This sequence joins TRBV7-2 and TRBJ1-2; TRBD1 agrees at 10 bases. V shed 0 bases, J shed 2 bases, and the junction held 0 bases outside the gene matches. The CDR3 consists of 15 residues. The V gene's germline CDR1 is SGHTA and CDR2 FQGNSA. The CDR3 sequence: CASSLATGGNYGYTF. The DNA for the CDR3 is TGTGCCAGCAGCTTAGCGACAGGGGGCAACTATGGCTACACCTTC.

The gene calls are TRBV9 and TRBJ2-3, with 7 bases identical to TRBD2. The CDR3 is 17 residues long. Germline V gives CDR1 SGDLS, CDR2 YYNGEE. The J segment lost 3 bases and the V segment lost 0 bases, leaving 10 bases of the junction unmatched. CDR3 sequence: CASSVGWGEGRTDTQYF. CDR3 sequence (DNA): TGTGCCAGCAGCGTAGGCTGGGGGGAGGGCCGAACAGATACGCAGTATTTT.

This clone was detected only a few times. DNA of the CDR3: TGTGCCACCAGCAGAGATAGATTGGTAACTGAAGCTTTCTTT. Translating it yields CATSRDRLVTEAFF. The chain has TRBV15 and TRBJ1-1; no clear D gene. Per germline, CDR1 LNHNV and CDR2 YYDKDF (reference sequence). The CDR3 consists of 14 residues. Trimming left V 0 bases short and J 5 bases short, with 10 bases between.

This clone was seen a few times. CDR3 sequence: CASLPDRVDEKLFF. The CDR3 bases are TGTGCCAGCCTCCCGGACAGGGTGGATGAAAAACTGTTTTTT. This rearrangement joins TRBV18 to TRBJ1-4, with 8 bases that match TRBD1. Germline CDR1 KGHSH, CDR2 LQKENI. CDR3 length: 14 residues. V dropped 8 bases and J dropped 6; count of bases not matched to a gene: 8.

This clone was seen a few times. The V gene is TRBV9, the J gene TRBJ2-3, with 10 bases that match TRBD2. After removal of 3 bases from V and 2 bases from J, the junction contained 3 bases not matched to a gene. This CDR3 has 15 amino acids. Germline lookup yields CDR1 SGDLS and CDR2 YYNGEE. The CDR3: CASSGTSGPTDTQYF. The CDR3 nucleotides are TGTGCCAGCAGCGGGACTAGCGGCCCCACAGATACGCAGTATTTT.

This chain uses TRBV19 with TRBJ2-3; the match to TRBD2 covers 11 bases. The CDR3 is 14 residues long. Germline V CDR1 and CDR2: LNHDA, SQIVND (reference sequence). Unmatched junction bases numbered 1, after V lost 5 bases and J lost 3 bases. CDR3 sequence: CASSPSGRTDTQYF. The CDR3 DNA reads as TGTGCCAGTAGTCCTAGCGGGAGGACAGATACGCAGTATTTT.

V usage is TRBV5-4 and J usage is TRBJ2-2; 10 nucleotides agree with TRBD2. Germline V gives CDR1 SGHNT, CDR2 YYREEE (reference sequence). The CDR3 contains 18 residues. V trimming: 4 bases; J trimming: 5 bases; junction bases outside the gene matches: 14. CDR3 loop: CASSHRTFLAGVTGELFF. The CDR3 region has the DNA TGTGCCAGCAGCCACCGCACCTTCCTAGCGGGAGTGACCGGGGAGCTGTTTTTT.

The chain carries TRBV11-1 and TRBJ2-3; TRBD1 might be the D (5 bases). Germline V lookup: CDR1 SGHAT, CDR2 FQDESV (reference sequence). This CDR3 contains 13 residues. Trimming took 0 bases from V and 4 from J, leaving 5 bases between them. This CDR3 reads CASSLARADTQYF. Here the CDR3 DNA reads TGTGCCAGCAGCTTAGCCAGGGCAGATACGCAGTATTTT.

The chain combines TRBV7-9 with TRBJ2-7; TRBD1 agrees at 11 bases. CDR1 and CDR2 from the germline V gene are SEHNR and FQNEAQ (reference sequence). V trimming: 10 bases; J trimming: 3 bases; junction bases outside the gene matches: 8. The CDR3 contains 14 residues. In nucleotides, the CDR3 is TGTGCCACCACTCCGGGACAGGGGGACTACGAGCAGTACTTC. This sequence encodes CATTPGQGDYEQYF.

The chain recombines TRBV2 with TRBJ2-7; D is undetermined. Trimming removed 7 bases at V and 0 bases at J, with 7 bases between. CDR1 is SNHLY and CDR2 is FYNNEI in the germline V gene. The CDR3 runs to 12 residues. CDR3 nucleotide sequence: TGTGCCAGCACCAGTGACTCCTACGAGCAGTACGTC. This translates into CASTSDSYEQYV.

This sequence joins TRBV4-1 and TRBJ1-2; D is undetermined. The CDR3 runs 14 residues. Looked up from germline, CDR1 is MGHRA and CDR2 is YSYEKL. V was clipped by 1 base and J by 3 bases, with 9 bases between them. CDR3: CASSQGTRDYGYTF. The CDR3 DNA sequence: TGCGCCAGCAGCCAAGGGACTAGGGACTATGGCTACACCTTC.